This TCR beta chain originates from a study of T-cell memory formation after mild COVID-19 (dated by TCRdb to 2020 to 2022). At the level of the whole study: TCR sequence clusters from the two donors were found to be largely donor specific. The cohort was made up of two young adult volunteers, one female and one male, who were previously healthy. Longitudinal TCRalpha and TCRbeta repertoire sequencing tracked T-cell clones expanding and contracting after mild COVID-19 in two donors.

PBMCs were isolated by Ficoll-Paque density gradient centrifugation. The sequencer listed for this sample is Illumina NovaSeq 6000. TCRalpha and TCRbeta cDNA libraries were constructed by 5'RACE with constant-segment primers, with sample barcodes and unique molecular identifiers being introduced. RNA was extracted from every sample with Trizol reagent. Amplification of the libraries took two PCR steps, and the second step added a second sample barcode plus Illumina TruSeq adapters. Libraries were sequenced on an Illumina NovaSeq with 2 x 150 bp paired-end reads. Regarding the original processing steps: With migec v1.2.7, reads were demultiplexed and then collapsed into UMI-guided consensus sequences. Using mixcr v2.1.11, UMI consensuses were aligned to TRA and TRB V and J templates and then assembled into clonotypes. Clonotypes were classified as expanded or contracted when called significant by both edgeR and NoisET, with noise models trained on biological replicates. For edgeR calls, a false discovery rate-adjusted p below 0.01 and a log2 fold-change threshold of 1 were applied. As an exploratory analysis of dynamics, PCA with hierarchical clustering was applied to max-normalized trajectories of the 1000 most abundant clonotypes. The CD4 or CD8 phenotype of responding clones was assigned using the separately sequenced CD4+ and CD8+ repertoires. The public reads were run again by TCRdb, first through fastp at Q25 and then through MiXCR, and only productive beta chains were kept. Under each unique CDR3 protein, matching rows form one entry showing the most common genes and DNA. These V and J calls rely on TCRdb rather than the paper's analysis. For this sample there are about 350,000 distinct CDR3 sequences; approximately 13% appear just once. The top ten clones comprise 22% of the sample.

General study outcomes and caveats: Some responding clones were found in pre-infection memory, which suggests that pre-existing cross-reactive memory T cells took part in the SARS-CoV-2 response. Whether the second-wave clones peaking on day 37 were SARS-CoV-2 specific was not confirmed. Clones contracting from day 15 to 85 had balanced CD4/CD8 phenotypes, while a second wave expanding from day 15 to 37 was biased towards CD4+. Contracting CD4+ clones were found mainly in CM and EM memory subsets, while CD8+ clones were enriched in EMRA. Only a couple of mild cases were covered by the study, and larger cohorts that include severe cases with pre-infection samples were considered necessary.

This clonotype was found many times. This receptor's antigen is unknown. One base away there is no much larger clone; base qualities are not given. This sequence was found in a man aged 18 to 30 who had mild COVID-19 (a few samples of this study predate the infection). The sample titles of this study are shuffled in the database, so cell type and time point are left out; the donor was told from shared clones. The sample taken for sequencing was PBMCs or a T cell subset sorted from them (not recorded which).

The base sequence is TGTGCCAGCAGCTTAAACTGGGATACGCAGTATTTT. The encoded protein is CASSLNWDTQYF. This chain joins TRBV5-4 to TRBJ2-3; too little of a D gene remains to name it. Looking up the germline V gene (reference sequence) yields CDR1 SGHNT and CDR2 YYREEE. Relative to germline, V is 2 bases shorter and J is 6 bases shorter, with 7 bases between their ends. The CDR3 covers 12 residues, taking in both the cysteine and the phenylalanine. Only the CDR3 DNA is retained, 36 bases long and in frame from the first base.